This T cell receptor (beta chain) was identified during a study of T cell changes during pregnancy in multiple sclerosis. The method was immunoSEQ multiplex PCR; TCRdb's version includes in-frame clones alone and lacks a portion of them. The data show approximately 53,000 clones, around nine tenths seen once. Germline trimming cut 6 bases from V and 9 bases from J; bases unmatched to any gene: 9. The V gene's germline CDR1 is SEHNR and CDR2 FQNEAQ (reference sequence). This CDR3 has 15 amino acids. The receptor was isolated from a female donor with multiple sclerosis, enrolled in a pregnancy study. J is TRBJ2-1 and V is TRBV7-9, with TRBD2 identical over 12 bases. Specimen: CD4+ T cells from peripheral blood mononuclear cells, collected in the second trimester of pregnancy. The CDR3 DNA follows: TGTGCCAGCAGACAAACTAGCGGGAGGTCGGCTGAGCAGTTCTTC. Protein: CASRQTSGRSAEQFF.